This TCR beta chain was recovered during a study of shared clonotypes between healthy human individuals. This clone has a handful of counts. Profiling relied on immunoSEQ multiplex PCR, and the TCRdb table lists in-frame clones only, not all of them. The sample yields around 2.5 million clones, approximately 94% seen once. Sequences were obtained from naive CD4+ T cells from PBMCs. Subset reported: CD45RA+ positively selected. The TCR comes from a man aged 18 to 29 in good health. Some clones in this sample may be carry-over from other donors' samples.

The CDR3 DNA sequence: TGTGCCATGAGGGGGCGGAACACTGAAGCTTTCTTT. Protein: CAMRGRNTEAFF. The rearrangement links TRBV10-3 to TRBJ1-1; the match to TRBD1 covers 7 bases. This CDR3 is 12 amino acids long. Trimming cost V 9 bases and J 1 base; bases outside gene matches: 2. CDR1 is ENHRY and CDR2 is SYGVKD in the germline V gene.